The T cell receptor beta chain under discussion was sequenced for a study of CD8 T cells in ankylosing spondylitis. Note on this clonotype: As yet, its antigen is unknown.

5'-RACE, quantitative and with molecular barcodes, yielded the TCR beta libraries. From the 5' RACE reads, TCRdb called clonotypes with MiXCR, one entry per CDR3 protein. The data show around 390,000 distinct CDR3 sequences, approximately 20% seen once. The length of the CDR3 is 12 residues. In germline, CDR1 is KGHDR, CDR2 SFDVKD. With 5 bases removed from V and 8 bases from J, the gap between germline ends came to 9 bases. Study results and caveats: Reportedly, matched ankylosing spondylitis synovial fluid was significantly enriched for disease-linked clones. Seemingly distinctive of ankylosing spondylitis blood was a TCR beta motif formed by eight highly homologous variants.

The sample was blood, either unsorted or a sorted T cell fraction (not recorded which). This TCR was recovered from a male donor with ankylosing spondylitis. The V gene is TRBV24-1, the J gene TRBJ2-1; D remains unclear. The CDR3 DNA reads as TGTGCCACCAGTGGCGGACCTTATGAGCAGTTCTTC. This translates into CATSGGPYEQFF.